The clone carrying this TCR beta chain was seen at least ten times. The antigen is undetermined. The data were obtained in a study of prognosis after radiotherapy for stage I lung cancer. General study findings and limits: Usage of the TRBV and TRBJ genes (in patients with versus without metastases) was reportedly different. Following stereotactic body radiation therapy, unique TCR clone counts fell, with a median of approximately 9,600 versus 7,200.

A volume of 4.5 to 7 milliliters of peripheral blood was collected by draw at each of two time points. Starting from genomic DNA, TCR beta CDR3 was amplified through two-round multiplex PCR. With primers specific to each TRBV and TRBJ gene, the first-round PCR was performed. From the multiplex PCR reads, TCRdb called clonotypes with MiXCR, one entry per CDR3 protein. The data contain approximately 20,000 distinct CDR3 sequences, about 26% of them singletons. The CDR3 consists of 21 residues. Germline CDR1 reads SGDLS; CDR2 reads YYNGEE. Trimming shortened V by 0 bases and J by 3 bases, and 30 bases separated the two germline ends.

This receptor was identified in a donor at least 50 years old with non-small cell lung cancer. The chain has TRBV9 and TRBJ1-2, with D possibly matching TRBD1 (6 bases). Material: PBMCs, obtained before or after stereotactic body radiation therapy (not recorded which). CDR3 nucleotide sequence: TGTGCCAGCAGCGTAGGTCTAAATTGGGGGGGCTCCTCGGCCAGACACTATGGCTACACCTTC. This sequence encodes CASSVGLNWGGSSARHYGYTF.